The source of this TCR beta chain is a study of T cell changes during pregnancy in multiple sclerosis. This table comes from immunoSEQ multiplex PCR, and its TCRdb copy is limited to in-frame clones, with some not included. The table lists 90,000 to 95,000 clones, under 95% of them singletons. The CDR3 consists of 16 residues. V trimming: 0 bases; J trimming: 5 bases; junction bases outside the gene matches: 3. Germline V gene lookup returns CDR1 SGHNT and CDR2 YYREEE (reference sequence). The source is a female donor with multiple sclerosis, enrolled in a pregnancy study. The source was peripheral blood, collected before pregnancy. The chain uses TRBV5-4 and TRBJ2-2; 11 bases align to TRBD2. CDR3 DNA sequence: TGTGCCAGCAGCTTGGCTAGCGGGGGGAGGACCGGGGAGCTGTTTTTT. Amino acid sequence: CASSLASGGRTGELFF.